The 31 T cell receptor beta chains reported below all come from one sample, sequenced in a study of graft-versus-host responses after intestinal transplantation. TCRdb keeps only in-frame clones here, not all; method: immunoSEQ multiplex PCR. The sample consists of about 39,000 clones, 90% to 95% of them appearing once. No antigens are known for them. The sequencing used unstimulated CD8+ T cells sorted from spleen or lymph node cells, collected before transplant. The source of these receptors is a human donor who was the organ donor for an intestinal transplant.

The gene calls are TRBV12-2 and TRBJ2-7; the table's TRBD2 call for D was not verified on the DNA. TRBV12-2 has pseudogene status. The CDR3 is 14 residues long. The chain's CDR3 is CASRFRDSTYEQYF. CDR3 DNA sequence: TGTGCAAGTCGTTTCCGGGACTCCACCTACGAGCAGTACTTC.

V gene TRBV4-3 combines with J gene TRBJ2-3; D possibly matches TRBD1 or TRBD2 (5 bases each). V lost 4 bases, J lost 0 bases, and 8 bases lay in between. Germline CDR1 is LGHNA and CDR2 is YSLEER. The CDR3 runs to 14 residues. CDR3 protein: CASSRDLSTDTQYF. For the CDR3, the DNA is TGCGCCAGCAGCCGGGACCTCAGCACAGATACGCAGTATTTT.

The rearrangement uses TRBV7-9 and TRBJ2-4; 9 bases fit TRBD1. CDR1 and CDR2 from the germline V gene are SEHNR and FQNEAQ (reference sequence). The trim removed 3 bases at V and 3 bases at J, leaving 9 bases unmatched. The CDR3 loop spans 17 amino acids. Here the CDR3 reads CASSLGQGGVGKNIQYF. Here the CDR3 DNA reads TGTGCCAGCAGCTTGGGACAGGGCGGAGTGGGCAAAAACATTCAGTACTTC.

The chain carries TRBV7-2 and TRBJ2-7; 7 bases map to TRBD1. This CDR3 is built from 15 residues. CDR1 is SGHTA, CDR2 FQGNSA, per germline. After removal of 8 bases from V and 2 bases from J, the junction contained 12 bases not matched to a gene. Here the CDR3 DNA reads TGTGCCAGCTCATTTGGACAGGTTGGAGCCTACGAGCAGTACTTC. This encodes CASSFGQVGAYEQYF.

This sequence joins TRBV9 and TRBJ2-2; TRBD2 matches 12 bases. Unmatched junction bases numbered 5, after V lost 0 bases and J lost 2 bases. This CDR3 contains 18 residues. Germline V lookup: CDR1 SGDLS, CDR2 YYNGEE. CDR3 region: CASSVGLAGGLNTGELFF. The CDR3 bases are TGTGCCAGCAGCGTAGGTCTAGCGGGGGGGCTCAACACCGGGGAGCTGTTTTTT.

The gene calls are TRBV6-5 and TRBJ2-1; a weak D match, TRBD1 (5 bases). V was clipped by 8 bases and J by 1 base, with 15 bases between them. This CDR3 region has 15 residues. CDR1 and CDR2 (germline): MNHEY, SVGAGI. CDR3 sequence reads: CASQGLPTSYNEQFF. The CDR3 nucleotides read TGTGCCAGCCAGGGCCTGCCGACTTCCTACAATGAGCAGTTCTTC.

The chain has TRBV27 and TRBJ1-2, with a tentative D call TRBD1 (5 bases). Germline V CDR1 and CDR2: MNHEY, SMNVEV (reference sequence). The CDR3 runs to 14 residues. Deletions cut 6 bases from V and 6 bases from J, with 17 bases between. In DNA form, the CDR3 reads TGTGCCAGCAGCCCCCTTTGGGGCAGCCATGGCTACACCTTC. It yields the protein CASSPLWGSHGYTF.

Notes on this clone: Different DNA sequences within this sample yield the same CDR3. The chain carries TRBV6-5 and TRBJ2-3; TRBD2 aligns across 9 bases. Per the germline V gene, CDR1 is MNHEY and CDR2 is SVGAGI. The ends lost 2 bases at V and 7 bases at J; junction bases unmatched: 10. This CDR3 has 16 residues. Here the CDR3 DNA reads TGTGCCAGCAGTTACCTCGTTAGCGGGGGTATTTATACGCAGTATTTT. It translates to CASSYLVSGGIYTQYF.

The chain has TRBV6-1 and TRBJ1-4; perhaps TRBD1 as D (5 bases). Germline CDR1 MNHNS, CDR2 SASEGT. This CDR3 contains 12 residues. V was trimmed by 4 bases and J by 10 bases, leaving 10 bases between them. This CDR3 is CASSARGIKLFF. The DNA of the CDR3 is TGTGCCAGCAGTGCCCGGGGGATAAAACTGTTTTTT.

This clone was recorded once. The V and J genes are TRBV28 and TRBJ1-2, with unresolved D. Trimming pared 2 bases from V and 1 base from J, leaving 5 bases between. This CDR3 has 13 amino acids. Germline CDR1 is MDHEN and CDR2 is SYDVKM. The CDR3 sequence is CASSLGSNYGYTF. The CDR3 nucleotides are TGTGCCAGCAGTTTAGGGAGTAACTATGGCTACACCTTC.

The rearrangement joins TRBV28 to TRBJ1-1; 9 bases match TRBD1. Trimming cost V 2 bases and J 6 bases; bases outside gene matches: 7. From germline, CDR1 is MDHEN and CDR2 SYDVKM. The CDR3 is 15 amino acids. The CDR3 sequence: CASSLGTGSGAEAFF. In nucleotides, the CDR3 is TGTGCCAGCAGTTTAGGGACAGGGTCGGGCGCTGAAGCTTTCTTT.

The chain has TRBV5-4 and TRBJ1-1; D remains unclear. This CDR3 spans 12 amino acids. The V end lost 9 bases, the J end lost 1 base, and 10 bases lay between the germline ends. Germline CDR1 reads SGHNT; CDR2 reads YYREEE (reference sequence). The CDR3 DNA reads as TGTGCCACTTTTAATTGGAACACTGAAGCTTTCTTT. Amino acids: CATFNWNTEAFF.

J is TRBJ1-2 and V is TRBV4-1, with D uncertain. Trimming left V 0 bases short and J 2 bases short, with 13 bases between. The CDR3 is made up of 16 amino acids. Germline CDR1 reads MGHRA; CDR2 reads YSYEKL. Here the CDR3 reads CASSQDWGGTNYGYTF. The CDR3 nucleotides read TGCGCCAGCAGCCAAGATTGGGGAGGTACCAACTATGGCTACACCTTC.

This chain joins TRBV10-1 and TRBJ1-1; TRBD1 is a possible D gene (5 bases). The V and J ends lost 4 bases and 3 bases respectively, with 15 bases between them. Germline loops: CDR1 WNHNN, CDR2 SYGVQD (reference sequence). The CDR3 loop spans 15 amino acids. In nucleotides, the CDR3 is TGCGCCAGCAGTGTTGGTGTGAGAGGGGACACTGAAGCTTTCTTT. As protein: CASSVGVRGDTEAFF.

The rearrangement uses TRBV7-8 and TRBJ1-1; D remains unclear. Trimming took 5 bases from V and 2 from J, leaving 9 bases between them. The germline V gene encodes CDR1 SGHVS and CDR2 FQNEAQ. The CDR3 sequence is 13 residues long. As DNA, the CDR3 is TGTGCCAGCAGCCTATACGACAACACTGAAGCTTTCTTT. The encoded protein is CASSLYDNTEAFF.

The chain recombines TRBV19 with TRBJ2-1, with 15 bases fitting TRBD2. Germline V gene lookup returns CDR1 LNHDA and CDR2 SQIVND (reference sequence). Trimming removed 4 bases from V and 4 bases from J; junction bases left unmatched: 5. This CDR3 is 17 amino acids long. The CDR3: CASSTPGTSGGYNEQFF. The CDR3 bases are TGTGCCAGTAGTACCCCCGGGACTAGCGGGGGGTACAATGAGCAGTTCTTC.

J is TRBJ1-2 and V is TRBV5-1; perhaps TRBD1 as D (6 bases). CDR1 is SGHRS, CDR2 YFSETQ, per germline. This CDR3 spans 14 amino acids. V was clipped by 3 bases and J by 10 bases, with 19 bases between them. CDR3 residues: CASSSRGASLFYTF. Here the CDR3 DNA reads TGCGCCAGCAGCTCTCGGGGGGCATCCCTCTTCTACACCTTC.

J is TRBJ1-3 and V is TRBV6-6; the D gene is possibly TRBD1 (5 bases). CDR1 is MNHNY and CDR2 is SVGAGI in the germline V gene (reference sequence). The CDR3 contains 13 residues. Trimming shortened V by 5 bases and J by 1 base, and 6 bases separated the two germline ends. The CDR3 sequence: CASSGASGNTIYF. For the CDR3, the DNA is TGTGCCAGCAGTGGGGCTTCTGGAAACACCATATATTTT.

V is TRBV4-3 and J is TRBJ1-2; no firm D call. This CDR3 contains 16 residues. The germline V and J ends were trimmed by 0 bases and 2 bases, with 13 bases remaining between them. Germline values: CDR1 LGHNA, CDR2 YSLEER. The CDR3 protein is CASSQDGEGYNYGYTF. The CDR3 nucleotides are TGCGCCAGCAGCCAAGATGGTGAGGGCTACAACTATGGCTACACCTTC.

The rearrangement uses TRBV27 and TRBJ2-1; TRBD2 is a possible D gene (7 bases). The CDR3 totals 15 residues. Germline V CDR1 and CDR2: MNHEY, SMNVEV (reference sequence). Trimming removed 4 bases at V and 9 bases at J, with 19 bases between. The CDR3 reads CASSSLGGLSGEQFF. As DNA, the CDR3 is TGTGCCAGCAGTTCCCTCGGGGGGCTCTCCGGTGAGCAGTTCTTC.

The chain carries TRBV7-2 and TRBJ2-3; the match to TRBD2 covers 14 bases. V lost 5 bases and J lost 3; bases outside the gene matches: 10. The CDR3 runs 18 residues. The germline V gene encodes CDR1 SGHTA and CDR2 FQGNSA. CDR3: CASSHRLAGGPRTDTQYF. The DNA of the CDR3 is TGTGCCAGCAGCCATCGACTAGCGGGGGGGCCCAGGACAGATACGCAGTATTTT.

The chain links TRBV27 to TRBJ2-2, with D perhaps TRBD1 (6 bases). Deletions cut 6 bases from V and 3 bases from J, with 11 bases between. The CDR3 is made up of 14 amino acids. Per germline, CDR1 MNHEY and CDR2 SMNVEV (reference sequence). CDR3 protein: CASSPGVDTGELFF. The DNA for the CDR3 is TGTGCCAGCAGCCCAGGGGTGGACACCGGGGAGCTGTTTTTT.

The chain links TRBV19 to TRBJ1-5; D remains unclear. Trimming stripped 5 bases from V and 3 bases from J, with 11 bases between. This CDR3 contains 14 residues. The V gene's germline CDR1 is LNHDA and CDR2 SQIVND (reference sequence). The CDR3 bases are TGTGCCAGTAGTGCGGCAGCCCACAATCAGCCCCAGCATTTT. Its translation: CASSAAAHNQPQHF.

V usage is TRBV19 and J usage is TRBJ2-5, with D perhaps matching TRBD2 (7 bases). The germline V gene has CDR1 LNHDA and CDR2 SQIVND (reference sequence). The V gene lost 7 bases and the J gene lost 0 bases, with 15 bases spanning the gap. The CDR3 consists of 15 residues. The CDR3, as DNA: TGTGCCAGTATAGGGGGGGAACACGACCAAGAGACCCAGTACTTC. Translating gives CASIGGEHDQETQYF.

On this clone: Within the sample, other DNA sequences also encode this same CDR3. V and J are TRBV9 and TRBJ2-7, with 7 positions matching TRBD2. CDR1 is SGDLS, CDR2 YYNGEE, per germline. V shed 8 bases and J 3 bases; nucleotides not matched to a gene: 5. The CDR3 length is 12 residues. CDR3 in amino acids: CASSPGGYEQYF. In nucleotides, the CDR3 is TGTGCCAGTAGCCCGGGGGGCTACGAGCAGTACTTC.

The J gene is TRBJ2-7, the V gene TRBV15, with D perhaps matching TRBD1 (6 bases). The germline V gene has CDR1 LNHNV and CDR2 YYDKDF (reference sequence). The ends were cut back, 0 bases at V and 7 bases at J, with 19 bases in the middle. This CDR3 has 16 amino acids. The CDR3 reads CATSREPGDVRLEQYF. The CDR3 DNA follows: TGTGCCACCAGCAGAGAGCCAGGGGATGTCCGGTTGGAGCAGTACTTC.

The CDR3 loop reads CASSLETDTQYF. Written as DNA, the CDR3 is TGCGCCAGCAGCTTGGAGACAGATACGCAGTATTTT. V gene TRBV5-1 combines with J gene TRBJ2-3; D call uncertain. Germline V gives CDR1 SGHRS, CDR2 YFSETQ. Trimming left V 0 bases short and J 3 bases short, with 2 bases between. The CDR3 totals 12 residues.

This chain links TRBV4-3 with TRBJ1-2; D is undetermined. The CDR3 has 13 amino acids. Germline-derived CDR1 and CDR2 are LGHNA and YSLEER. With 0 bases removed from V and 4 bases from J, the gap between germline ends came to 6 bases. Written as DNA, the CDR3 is TGCGCCAGCAGCCAAGATCTGGGCTATGGCTACACCTTC. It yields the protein CASSQDLGYGYTF.

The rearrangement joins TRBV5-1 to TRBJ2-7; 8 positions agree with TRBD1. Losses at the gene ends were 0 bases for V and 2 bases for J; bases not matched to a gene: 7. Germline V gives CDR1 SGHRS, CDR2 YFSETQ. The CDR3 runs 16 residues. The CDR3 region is CASSLAEGQVPYEQYF. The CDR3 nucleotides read TGCGCCAGCAGCTTGGCCGAGGGACAGGTCCCCTACGAGCAGTACTTC.

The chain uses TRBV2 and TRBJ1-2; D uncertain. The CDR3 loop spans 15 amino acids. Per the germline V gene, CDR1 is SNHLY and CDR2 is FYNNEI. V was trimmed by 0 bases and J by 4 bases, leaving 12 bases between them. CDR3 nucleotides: TGTGCCAGCAGTGAAGCGGGGTCCATGGGCTATGGCTACACCTTC. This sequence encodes CASSEAGSMGYGYTF.

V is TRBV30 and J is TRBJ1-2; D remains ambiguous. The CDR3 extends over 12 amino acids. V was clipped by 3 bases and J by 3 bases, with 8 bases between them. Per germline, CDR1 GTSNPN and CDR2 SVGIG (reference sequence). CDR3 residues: CAWRGLDYGYTF. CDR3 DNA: TGTGCCTGGAGAGGGCTTGACTATGGCTACACCTTC.